This entry describes one T cell receptor (beta chain). No antigen is known for it. These data originate in a study of T cell responses to AZD1222 COVID-19 vaccine. Overall study results and limits: The study reported that nearly half of spike-specific TCRs target unmutated variant regions. Baseline testing showed seropositivity in only a handful of AZD1222 recipients. Across spike, vaccine-associated CD4 TCRs were found, dominant at 160-218 and 743-854. Repertoire sampling occurred only after the peak T cell response.

Produced via immunoSEQ multiplex PCR; TCRdb's table is partial and in-frame only. The sample includes tens of thousands of clones, 90% of them seen just once. The source material was peripheral blood, sampled 28 days after the second AZD1222 dose. The clonotype originates from an adult who received the AZD1222 COVID-19 vaccine.

CDR3 sequence reads: CASSQGQTTEAFF. The CDR3 DNA reads as TGTGCCAGCAGCCAAGGACAGACTACTGAAGCTTTCTTT. This chain joins TRBV14 and TRBJ1-1, with D maybe TRBD1 (5 bases). The CDR3 is 13 residues long. The V gene lost 1 base and the J gene lost 5 bases, with 8 bases spanning the gap. Germline V gives CDR1 SGHDN, CDR2 FVKESK.